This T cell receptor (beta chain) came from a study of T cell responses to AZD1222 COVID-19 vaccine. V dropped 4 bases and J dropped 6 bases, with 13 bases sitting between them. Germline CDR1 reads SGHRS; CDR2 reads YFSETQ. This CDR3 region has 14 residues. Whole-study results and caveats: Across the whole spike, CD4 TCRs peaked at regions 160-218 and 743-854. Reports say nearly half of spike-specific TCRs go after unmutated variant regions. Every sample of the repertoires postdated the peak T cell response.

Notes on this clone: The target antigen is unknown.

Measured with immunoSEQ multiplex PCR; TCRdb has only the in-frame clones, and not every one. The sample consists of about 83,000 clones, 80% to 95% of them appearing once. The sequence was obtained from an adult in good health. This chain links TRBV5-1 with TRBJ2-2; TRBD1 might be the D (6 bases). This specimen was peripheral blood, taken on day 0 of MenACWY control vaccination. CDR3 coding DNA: TGCGCCAGCAGCGAAACAGGGTATTCCGGGGAGCTGTTTTTT. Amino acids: CASSETGYSGELFF.